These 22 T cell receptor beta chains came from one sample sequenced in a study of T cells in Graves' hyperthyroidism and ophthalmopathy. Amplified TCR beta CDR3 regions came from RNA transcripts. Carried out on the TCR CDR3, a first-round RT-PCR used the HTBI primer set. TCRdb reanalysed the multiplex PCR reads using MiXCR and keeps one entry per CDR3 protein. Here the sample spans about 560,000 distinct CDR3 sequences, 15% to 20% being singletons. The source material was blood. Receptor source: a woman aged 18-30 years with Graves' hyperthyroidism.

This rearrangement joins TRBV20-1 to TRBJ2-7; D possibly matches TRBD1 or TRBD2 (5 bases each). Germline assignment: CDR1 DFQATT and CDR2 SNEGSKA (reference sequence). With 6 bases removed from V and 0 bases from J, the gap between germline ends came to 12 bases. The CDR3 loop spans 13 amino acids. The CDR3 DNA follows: TGCAGTGCGCCGGCAGGGACCTCCTACGAGCAGTACTTC. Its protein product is CSAPAGTSYEQYF.

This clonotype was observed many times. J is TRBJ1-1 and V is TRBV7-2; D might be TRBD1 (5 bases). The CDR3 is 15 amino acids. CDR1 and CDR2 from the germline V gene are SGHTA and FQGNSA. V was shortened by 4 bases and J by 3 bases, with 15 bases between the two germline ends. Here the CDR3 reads CASSSSPGGDTEAFF. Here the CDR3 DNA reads TGTGCCAGCAGCTCGTCACCTGGGGGGGACACTGAAGCTTTCTTT.

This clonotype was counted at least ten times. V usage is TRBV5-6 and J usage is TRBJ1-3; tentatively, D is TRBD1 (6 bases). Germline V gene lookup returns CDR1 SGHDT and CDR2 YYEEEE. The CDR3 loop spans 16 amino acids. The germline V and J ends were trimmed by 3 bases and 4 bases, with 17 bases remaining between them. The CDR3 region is CASSSGHGGRGNTIYF. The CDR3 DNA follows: TGTGCCAGCAGCTCGGGACACGGCGGAAGAGGAAACACCATATATTTT.

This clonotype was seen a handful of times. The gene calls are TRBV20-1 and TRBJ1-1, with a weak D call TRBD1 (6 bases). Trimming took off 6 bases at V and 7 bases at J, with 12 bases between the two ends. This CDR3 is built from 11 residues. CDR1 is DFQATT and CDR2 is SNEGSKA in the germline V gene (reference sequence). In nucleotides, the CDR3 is TGCAGTGCAGGGGGGCGGGGTGAAGCTTTCTTT. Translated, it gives CSAGGRGEAFF.

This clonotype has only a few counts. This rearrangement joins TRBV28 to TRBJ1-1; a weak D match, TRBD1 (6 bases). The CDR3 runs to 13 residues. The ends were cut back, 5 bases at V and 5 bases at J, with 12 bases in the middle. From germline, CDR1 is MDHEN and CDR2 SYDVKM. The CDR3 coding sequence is TGTGCCAGCAGTGCCCTCGGACAGACTGAAGCTTTCTTT. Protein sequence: CASSALGQTEAFF. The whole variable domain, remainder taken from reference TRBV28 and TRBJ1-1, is DVKVTQSSRYLVKRTGEKVFLECVQDMDHENMFWYRQDPGLGLRLIYFSYDVKMKEKGDIPEGYSVSREKKERFSLILESASTNQTSMYLCASSALGQTEAFFGQGTRLTVV.

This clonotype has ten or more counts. CDR3 nucleotides: TGCAGTGCTCAGGACAGGGTCCAAGAGACCCAGTACTTC. Its protein product is CSAQDRVQETQYF. This sequence joins TRBV20-1 and TRBJ2-5; 8 bases are a match to TRBD1. The germline gives CDR1 DFQATT, CDR2 SNEGSKA (reference sequence). With V trimmed by 5 bases and J by 1 base, 3 bases remained unmatched. The CDR3 has 13 amino acids.

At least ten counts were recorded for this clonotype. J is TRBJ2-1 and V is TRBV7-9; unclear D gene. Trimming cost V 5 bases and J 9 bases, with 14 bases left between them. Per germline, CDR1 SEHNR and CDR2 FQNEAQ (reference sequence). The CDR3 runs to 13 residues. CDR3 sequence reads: CASSPPGLREQFF. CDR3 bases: TGTGCCAGCAGCCCCCCGGGCCTCCGTGAGCAGTTCTTC.

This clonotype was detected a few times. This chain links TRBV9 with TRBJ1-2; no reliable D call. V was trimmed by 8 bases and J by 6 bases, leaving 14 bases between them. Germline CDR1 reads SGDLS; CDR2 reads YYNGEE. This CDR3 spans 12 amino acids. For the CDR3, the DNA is TGTGCCAGTTTCTTCTCAAGGCATGGCTACACCTTC. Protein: CASFFSRHGYTF.

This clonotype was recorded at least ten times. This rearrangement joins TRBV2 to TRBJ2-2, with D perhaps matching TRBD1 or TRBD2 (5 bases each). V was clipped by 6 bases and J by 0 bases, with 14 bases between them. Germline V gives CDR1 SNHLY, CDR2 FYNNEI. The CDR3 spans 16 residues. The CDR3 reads CASREDKFANTGELFF. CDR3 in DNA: TGTGCCAGCAGGGAGGACAAGTTCGCGAACACCGGGGAGCTGTTTTTT.

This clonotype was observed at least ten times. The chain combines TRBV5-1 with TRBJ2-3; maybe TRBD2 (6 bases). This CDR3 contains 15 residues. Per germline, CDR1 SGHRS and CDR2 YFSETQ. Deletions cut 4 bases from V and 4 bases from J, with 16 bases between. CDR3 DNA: TGCGCCAGCAGCAATCAGCCTAGCGCGTCAGATACGCAGTATTTT. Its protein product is CASSNQPSASDTQYF.

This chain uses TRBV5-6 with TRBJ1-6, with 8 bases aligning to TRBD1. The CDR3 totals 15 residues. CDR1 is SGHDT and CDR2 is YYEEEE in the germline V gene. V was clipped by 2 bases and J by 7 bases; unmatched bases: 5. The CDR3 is CASSFPTGANSPLHF. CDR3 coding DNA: TGTGCCAGCAGCTTCCCGACAGGGGCCAATTCACCCCTCCACTTT. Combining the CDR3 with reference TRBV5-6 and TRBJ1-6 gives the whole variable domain DAGVTQSPTHLIKTRGQQVTLRCSPKSGHDTVSWYQQALGQGPQFIFQYYEEEERQRGNFPDRFSGHQFPNYSSELNVNALLLGDSALYLCASSFPTGANSPLHFGNGTRLTVT.

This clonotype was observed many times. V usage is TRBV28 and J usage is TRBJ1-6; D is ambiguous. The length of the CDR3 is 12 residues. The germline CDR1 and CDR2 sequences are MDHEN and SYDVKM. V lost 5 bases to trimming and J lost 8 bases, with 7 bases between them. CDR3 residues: CASSAPDSPLHF. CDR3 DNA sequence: TGTGCCAGCAGTGCCCCGGATTCACCCCTCCACTTT. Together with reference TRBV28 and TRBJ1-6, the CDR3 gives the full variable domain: DVKVTQSSRYLVKRTGEKVFLECVQDMDHENMFWYRQDPGLGLRLIYFSYDVKMKEKGDIPEGYSVSREKKERFSLILESASTNQTSMYLCASSAPDSPLHFGNGTRLTVT.

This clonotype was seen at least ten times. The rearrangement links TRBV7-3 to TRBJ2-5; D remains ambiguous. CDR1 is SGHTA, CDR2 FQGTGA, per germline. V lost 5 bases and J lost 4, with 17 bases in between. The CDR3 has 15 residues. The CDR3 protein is CASSDGPTRLETQYF. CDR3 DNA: TGTGCCAGCAGCGATGGACCGACACGGTTAGAGACCCAGTACTTC.

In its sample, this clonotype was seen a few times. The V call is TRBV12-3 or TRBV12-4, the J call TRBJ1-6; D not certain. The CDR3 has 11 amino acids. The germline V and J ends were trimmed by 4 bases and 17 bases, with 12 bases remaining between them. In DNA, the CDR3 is TGTGCCAGCAGTTATAATGGTGAGATCCACTTT. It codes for CASSYNGEIHF.

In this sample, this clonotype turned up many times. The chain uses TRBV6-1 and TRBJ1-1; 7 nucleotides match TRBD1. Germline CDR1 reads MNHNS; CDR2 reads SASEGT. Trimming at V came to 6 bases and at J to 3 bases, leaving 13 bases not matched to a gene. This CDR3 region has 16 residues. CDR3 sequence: CASSYTRQGRDTEAFF. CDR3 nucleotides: TGTGCCAGCAGCTATACCAGACAGGGACGAGACACTGAAGCTTTCTTT.

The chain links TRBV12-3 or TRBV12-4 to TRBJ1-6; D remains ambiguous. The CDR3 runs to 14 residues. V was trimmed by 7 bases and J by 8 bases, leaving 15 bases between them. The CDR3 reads CASKRADRYSPLHF. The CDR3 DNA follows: TGTGCCAGCAAAAGGGCGGACCGCTATTCACCCCTCCACTTT.

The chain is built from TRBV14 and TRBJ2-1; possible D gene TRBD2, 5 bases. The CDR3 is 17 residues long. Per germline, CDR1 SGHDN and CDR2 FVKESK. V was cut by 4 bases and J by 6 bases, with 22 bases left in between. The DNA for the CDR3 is TGTGCCAGCAGCCTGGGGAGCGGAAACAGACTGAGCAATGAGCAGTTCTTC. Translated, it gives CASSLGSGNRLSNEQFF.

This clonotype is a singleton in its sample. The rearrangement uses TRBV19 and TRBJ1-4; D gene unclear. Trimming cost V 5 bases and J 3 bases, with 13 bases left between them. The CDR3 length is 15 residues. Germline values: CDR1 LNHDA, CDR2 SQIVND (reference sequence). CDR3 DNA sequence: TGTGCCAGTAGTCCTCGGGCAGCAGCTAATGAAAAACTGTTTTTT. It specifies CASSPRAAANEKLFF.

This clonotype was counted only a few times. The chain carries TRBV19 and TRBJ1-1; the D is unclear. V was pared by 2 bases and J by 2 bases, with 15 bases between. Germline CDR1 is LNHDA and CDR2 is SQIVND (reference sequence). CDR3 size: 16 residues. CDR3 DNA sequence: TGTGCCAGTAGTATATACGGCGGCGTTAGTAACACTGAAGCTTTCTTT. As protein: CASSIYGGVSNTEAFF.

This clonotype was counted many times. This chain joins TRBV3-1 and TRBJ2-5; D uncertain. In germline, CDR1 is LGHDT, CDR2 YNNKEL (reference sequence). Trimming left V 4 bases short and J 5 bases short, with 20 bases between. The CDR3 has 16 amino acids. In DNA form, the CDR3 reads TGTGCCAGCAGCCTATCTGACGGGCGTTTGTTCGAGACCCAGTACTTC. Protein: CASSLSDGRLFETQYF.

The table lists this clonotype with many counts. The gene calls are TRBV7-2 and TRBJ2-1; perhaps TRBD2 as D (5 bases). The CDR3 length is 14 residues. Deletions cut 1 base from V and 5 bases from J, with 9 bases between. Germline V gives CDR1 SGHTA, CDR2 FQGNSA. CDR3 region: CASSLGGVNNEQFF. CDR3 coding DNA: TGTGCCAGCAGCTTAGGGGGAGTCAACAATGAGCAGTTCTTC. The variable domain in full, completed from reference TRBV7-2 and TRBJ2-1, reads GAGVSQSPSNKVTEKGKDVELRCDPISGHTALYWYRQSLGQGLEFLIYFQGNSAPDKSGLPSDRFSAERTGGSVSTLTIQRTQQEDSAVYLCASSLGGVNNEQFFGPGTRLTVL.

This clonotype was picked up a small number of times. CDR3 DNA: TGTGCCAGCAGCCCAAGAGGTGGCGGGAGGGTAGATGAGCAGTTCTTC. Amino acids: CASSPRGGGRVDEQFF. V and J are TRBV7-8 and TRBJ2-1; 9 bases are a match to TRBD2. The CDR3 runs 16 residues. The V and J ends lost 5 bases and 8 bases, in that order; junction bases with no gene match: 13. The germline CDR1 and CDR2 sequences are SGHVS and FQNEAQ.